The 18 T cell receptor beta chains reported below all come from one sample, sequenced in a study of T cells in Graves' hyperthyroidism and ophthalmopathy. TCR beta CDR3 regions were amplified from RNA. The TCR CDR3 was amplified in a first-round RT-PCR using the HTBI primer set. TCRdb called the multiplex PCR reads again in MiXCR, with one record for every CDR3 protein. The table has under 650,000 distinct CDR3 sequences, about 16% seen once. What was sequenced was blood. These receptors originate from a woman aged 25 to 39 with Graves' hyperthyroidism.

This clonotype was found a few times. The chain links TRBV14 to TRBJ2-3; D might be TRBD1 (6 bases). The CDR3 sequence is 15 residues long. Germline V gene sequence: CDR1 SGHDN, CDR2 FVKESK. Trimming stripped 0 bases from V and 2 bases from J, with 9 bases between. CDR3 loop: CASSQDYRATDTQYF. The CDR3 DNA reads TGTGCCAGCAGCCAAGATTACAGGGCCACAGATACGCAGTATTTT.

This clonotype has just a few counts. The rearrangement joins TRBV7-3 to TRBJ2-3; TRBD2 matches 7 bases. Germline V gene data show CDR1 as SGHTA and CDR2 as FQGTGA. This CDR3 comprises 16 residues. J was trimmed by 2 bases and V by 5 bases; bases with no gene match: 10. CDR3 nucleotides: TGTGCCAGCAGCAAAACCCCCGGGACTATCACAGATACGCAGTATTTT. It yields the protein CASSKTPGTITDTQYF. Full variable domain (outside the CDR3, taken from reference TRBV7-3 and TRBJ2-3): GAGVSQTPSNKVTEKGKYVELRCDPISGHTALYWYRQSLGQGPEFLIYFQGTGAADDSGLPNDRFFAVRPEGSVSTLKIQRTERGDSAVYLCASSKTPGTITDTQYFGPGTRLTVL.

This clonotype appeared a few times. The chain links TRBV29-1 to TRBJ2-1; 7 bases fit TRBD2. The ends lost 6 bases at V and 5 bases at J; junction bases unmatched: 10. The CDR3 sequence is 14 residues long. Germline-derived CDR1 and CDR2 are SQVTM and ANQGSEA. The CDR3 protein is CSVQRLAEDNEQFF. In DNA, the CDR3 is TGCAGCGTCCAACGTCTAGCGGAGGACAATGAGCAGTTCTTC.

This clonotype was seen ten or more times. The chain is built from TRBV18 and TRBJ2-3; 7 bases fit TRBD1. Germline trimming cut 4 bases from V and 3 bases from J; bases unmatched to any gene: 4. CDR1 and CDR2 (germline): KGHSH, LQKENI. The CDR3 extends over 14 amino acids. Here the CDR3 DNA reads TGTGCCAGCTCACGACAGGGTCGGACAGATACGCAGTATTTT. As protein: CASSRQGRTDTQYF. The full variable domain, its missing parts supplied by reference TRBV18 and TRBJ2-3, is NAGVMQNPRHLVRRRGQEARLRCSPMKGHSHVYWYRQLPEEGLKFMVYLQKENIIDESGMPKERFSAEFPKEGPSILRIQQVVRGDSAAYFCASSRQGRTDTQYFGPGTRLTVL.

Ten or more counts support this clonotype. The CDR3 spells CASSQRYVRSNEQFF. The CDR3 region has the DNA TGTGCCAGCAGCCAACGATACGTCCGGAGCAATGAGCAGTTCTTC. The chain is built from TRBV3-1 and TRBJ2-1; D not resolved. Germline CDR1 reads LGHDT; CDR2 reads YNNKEL (reference sequence). V was pared by 2 bases and J by 6 bases, with 14 bases between. The length of the CDR3 is 15 residues.

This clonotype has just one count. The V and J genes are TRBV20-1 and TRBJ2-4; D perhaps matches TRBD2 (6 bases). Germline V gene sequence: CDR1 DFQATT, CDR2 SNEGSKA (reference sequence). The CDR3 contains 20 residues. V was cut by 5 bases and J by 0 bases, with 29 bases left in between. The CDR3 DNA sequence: TGCAGTGCTTCGCCCTCTGAGGGACTTTTCGGCCCCCCAGCCAAAAACATTCAGTACTTC. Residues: CSASPSEGLFGPPAKNIQYF.

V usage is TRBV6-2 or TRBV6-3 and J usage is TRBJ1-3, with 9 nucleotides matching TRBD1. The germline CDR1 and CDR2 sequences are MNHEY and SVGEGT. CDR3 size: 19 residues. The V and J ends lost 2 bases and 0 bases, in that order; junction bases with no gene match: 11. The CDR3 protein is CASSYLRDRVGDSGNTIYF. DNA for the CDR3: TGTGCCAGCAGTTACCTCCGGGACAGGGTCGGCGACTCTGGAAACACCATATATTTT.

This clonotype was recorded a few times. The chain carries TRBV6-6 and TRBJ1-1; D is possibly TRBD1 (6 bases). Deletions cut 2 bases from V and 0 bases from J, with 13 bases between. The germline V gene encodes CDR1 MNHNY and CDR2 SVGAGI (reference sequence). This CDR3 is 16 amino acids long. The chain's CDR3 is CASSYRGTFLNTEAFF. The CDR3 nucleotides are TGTGCCAGCAGTTACCGAGGGACATTTTTGAACACTGAAGCTTTCTTT.

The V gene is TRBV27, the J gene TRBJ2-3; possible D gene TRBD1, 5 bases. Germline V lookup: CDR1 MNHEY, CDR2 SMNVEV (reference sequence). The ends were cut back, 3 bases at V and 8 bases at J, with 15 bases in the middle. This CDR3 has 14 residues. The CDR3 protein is CASSLSPAQGTQYF. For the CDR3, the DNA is TGTGCCAGCAGTTTGAGTCCCGCTCAGGGTACGCAGTATTTT.

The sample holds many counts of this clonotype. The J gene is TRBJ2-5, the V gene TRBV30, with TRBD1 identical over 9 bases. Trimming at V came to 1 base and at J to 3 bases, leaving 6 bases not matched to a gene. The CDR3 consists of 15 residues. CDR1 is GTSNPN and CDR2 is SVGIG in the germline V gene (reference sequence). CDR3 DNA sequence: TGTGCCTGGAGTGGGTTGGGACAGGGTAAAGAGACCCAGTACTTC. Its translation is CAWSGLGQGKETQYF.

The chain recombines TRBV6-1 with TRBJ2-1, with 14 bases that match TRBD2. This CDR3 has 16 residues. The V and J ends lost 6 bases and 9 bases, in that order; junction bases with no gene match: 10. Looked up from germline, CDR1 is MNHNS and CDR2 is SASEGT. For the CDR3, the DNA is TGTGCCAGCAGCACCCCGGGACTAGCGGGAGTGGGTGAGCAGTTCTTC. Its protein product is CASSTPGLAGVGEQFF.

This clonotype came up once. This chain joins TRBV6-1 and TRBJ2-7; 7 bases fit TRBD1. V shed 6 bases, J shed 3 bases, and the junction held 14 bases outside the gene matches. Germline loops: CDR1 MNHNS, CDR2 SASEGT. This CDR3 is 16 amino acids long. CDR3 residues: CASRNRKGARNYEQYF. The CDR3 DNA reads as TGTGCCAGCAGAAACCGAAAGGGGGCGAGGAACTACGAGCAGTACTTC.

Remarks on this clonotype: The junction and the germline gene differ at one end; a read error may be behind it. The CDR3 DNA is TGTGCCAGCGAGGGGACTAGCGGGAACAATGTGCAGTTCTTC. Translating it yields CASEGTSGNNVQFF. The rearrangement links TRBV2 to TRBJ2-1, with TRBD2 matching over 13 bases. Germline assignment: CDR1 SNHLY and CDR2 FYNNEI. The CDR3 covers 14 residues.

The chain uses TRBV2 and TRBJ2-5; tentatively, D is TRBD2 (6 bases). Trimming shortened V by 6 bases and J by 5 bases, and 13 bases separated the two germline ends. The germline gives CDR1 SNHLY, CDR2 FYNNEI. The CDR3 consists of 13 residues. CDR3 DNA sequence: TGTGCCAGCAGGCGGGGCCGCGGGGAGACCCAGTACTTC. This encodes CASRRGRGETQYF.

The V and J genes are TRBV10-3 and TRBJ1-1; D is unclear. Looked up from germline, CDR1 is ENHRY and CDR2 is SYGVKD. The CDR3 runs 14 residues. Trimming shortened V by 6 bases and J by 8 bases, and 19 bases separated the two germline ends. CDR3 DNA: TGTGCCATCAGCCATATTTCGGAAAGAAGGGAAGCTTTCTTT. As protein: CAISHISERREAFF.

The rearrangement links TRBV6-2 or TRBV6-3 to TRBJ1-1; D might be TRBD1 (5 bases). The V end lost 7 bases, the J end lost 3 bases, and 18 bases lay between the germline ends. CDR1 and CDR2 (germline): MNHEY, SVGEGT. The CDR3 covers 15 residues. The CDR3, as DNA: TGTGCCAGCACCGAGACAGAGCCGGGGGACACTGAAGCTTTCTTT. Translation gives CASTETEPGDTEAFF.

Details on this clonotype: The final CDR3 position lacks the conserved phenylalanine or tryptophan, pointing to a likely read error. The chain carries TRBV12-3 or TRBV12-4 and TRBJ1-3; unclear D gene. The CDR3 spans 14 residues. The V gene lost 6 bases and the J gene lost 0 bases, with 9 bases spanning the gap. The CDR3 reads CASRRASSGNTIYS. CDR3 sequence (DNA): TGTGCCAGCAGACGGGCTTCCTCTGGAAACACCATATATTCT.

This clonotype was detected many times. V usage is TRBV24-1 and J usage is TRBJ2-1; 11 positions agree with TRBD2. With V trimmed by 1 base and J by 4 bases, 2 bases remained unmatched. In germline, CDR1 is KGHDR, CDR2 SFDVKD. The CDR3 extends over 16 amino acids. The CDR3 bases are TGTGCCACCAGTGATTTTAGACTAGCGGGGTACAATGAGCAGTTCTTC. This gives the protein CATSDFRLAGYNEQFF.